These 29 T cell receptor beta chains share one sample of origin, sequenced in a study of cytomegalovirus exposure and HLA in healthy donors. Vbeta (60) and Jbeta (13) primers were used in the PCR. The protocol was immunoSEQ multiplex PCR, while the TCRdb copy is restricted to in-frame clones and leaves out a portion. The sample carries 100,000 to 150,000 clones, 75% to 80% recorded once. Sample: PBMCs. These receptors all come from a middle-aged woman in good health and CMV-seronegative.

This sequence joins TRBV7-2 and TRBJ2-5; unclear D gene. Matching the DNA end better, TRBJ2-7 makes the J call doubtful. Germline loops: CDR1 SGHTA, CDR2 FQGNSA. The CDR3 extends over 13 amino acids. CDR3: CASSLVPSYEQYF. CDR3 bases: TGTGCCAGCAGCTTAGTACCGTCCTACGAGCAGTACTTC.

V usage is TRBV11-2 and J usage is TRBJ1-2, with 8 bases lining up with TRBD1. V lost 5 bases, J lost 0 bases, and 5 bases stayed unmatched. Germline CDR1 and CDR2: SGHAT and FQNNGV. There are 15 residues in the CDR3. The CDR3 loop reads CASSPIQGANYGYTF. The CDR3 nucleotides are TGTGCCAGCAGCCCTATACAGGGGGCTAACTATGGCTACACCTTC.

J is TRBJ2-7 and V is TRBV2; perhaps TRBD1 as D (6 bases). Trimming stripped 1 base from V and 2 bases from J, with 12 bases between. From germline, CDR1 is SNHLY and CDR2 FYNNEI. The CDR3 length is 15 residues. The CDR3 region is CASSEVQGTTYEQYF. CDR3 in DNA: TGTGCCAGCAGTGAAGTGCAGGGGACGACCTACGAGCAGTACTTC.

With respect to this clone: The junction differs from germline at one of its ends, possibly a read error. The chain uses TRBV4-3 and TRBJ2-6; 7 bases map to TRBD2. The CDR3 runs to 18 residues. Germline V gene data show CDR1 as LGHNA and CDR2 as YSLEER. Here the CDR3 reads CASSQDPSGVSGANGLTF. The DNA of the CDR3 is TGCGCCAGCAGCCAAGATCCTAGCGGAGTCTCTGGGGCCAACGGCCTGACTTTC.

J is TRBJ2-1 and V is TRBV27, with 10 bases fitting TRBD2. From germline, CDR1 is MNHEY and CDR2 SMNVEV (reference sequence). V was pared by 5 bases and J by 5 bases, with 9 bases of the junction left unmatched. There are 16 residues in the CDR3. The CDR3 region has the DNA TGTGCCAGCAGTCCAGATAGCGGGAGGATAAACAATGAGCAGTTCTTC. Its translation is CASSPDSGRINNEQFF.

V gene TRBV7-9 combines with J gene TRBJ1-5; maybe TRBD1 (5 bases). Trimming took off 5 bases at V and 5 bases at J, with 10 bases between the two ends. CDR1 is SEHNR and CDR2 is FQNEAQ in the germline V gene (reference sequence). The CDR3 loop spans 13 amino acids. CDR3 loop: CASSKDSYQPQHF. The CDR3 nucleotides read TGTGCCAGCAGCAAAGACAGTTATCAGCCCCAGCATTTT.

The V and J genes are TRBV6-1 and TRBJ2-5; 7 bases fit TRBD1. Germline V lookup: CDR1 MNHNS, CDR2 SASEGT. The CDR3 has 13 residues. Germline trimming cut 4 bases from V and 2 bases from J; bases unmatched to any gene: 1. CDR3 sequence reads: CASSGQGQETQYF. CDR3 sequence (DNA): TGTGCCAGCAGTGGACAGGGACAAGAGACCCAGTACTTC.

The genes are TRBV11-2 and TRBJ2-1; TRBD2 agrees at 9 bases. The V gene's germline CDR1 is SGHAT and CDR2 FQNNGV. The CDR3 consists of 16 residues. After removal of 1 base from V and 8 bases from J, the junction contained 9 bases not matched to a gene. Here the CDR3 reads CASSLAVGLAGYEQFF. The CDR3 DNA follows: TGTGCCAGCAGCTTAGCAGTAGGGCTAGCGGGATATGAGCAGTTCTTC.

The CDR3 loop reads CATYSPRGQGGYYGYTF. The CDR3 nucleotides read TGTGCCACTTACTCTCCGAGGGGACAGGGGGGATACTATGGCTACACCTTC. The chain carries TRBV15 and TRBJ1-2; 11 nucleotides agree with TRBD1. J gave up 3 bases and V 9 bases, and 15 bases lay outside the gene matches. The CDR3 has 17 amino acids. CDR1 LNHNV and CDR2 YYDKDF come from the germline V gene (reference sequence).

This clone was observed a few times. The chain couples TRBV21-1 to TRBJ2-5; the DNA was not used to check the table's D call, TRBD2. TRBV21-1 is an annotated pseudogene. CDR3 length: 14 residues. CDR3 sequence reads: CASSGTWRGETQYF. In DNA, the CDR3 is TGTGCCAGCAGCGGCACCTGGCGGGGAGAGACCCAGTACTTC.

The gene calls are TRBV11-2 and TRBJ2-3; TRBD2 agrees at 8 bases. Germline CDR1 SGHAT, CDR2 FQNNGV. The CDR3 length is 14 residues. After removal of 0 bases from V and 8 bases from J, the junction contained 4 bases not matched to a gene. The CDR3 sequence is CASSLEAGGATQYF. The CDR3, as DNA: TGTGCCAGCAGCTTAGAGGCGGGGGGTGCTACGCAGTATTTT.

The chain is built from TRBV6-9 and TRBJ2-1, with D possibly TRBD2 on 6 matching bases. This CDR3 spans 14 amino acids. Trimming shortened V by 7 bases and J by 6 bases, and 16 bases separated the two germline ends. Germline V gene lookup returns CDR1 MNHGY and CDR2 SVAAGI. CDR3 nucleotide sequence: TGTGCCAGCAAAGTCAAGCGGGCGGGCAATGAGCAGTTCTTC. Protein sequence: CASKVKRAGNEQFF.

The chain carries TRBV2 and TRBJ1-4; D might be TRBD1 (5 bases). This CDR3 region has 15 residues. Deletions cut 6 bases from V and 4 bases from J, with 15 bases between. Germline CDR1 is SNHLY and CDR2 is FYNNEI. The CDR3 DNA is TGTGCCAGCAGAAAGAACCGGGACTATAATGAAAAACTGTTTTTT. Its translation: CASRKNRDYNEKLFF.

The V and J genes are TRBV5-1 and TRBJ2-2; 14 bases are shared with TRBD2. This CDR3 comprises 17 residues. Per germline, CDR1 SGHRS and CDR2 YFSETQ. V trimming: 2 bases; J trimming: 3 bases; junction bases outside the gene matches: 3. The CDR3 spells CASSFLGLAGDTGELFF. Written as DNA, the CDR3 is TGCGCCAGCAGCTTTTTGGGACTAGCGGGAGACACCGGGGAGCTGTTTTTT.

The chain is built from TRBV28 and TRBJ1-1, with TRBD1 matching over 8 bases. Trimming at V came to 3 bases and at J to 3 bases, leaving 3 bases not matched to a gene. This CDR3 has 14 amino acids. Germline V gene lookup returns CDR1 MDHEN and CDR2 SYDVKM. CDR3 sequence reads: CASSFGQGHTEAFF. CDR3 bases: TGTGCCAGCAGTTTCGGACAGGGACACACTGAAGCTTTCTTT.

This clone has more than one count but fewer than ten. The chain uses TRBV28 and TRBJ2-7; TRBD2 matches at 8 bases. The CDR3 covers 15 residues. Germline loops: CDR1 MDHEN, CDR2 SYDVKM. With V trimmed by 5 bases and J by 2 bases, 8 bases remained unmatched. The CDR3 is CASSVSGSLPYEQYF. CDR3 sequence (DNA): TGTGCCAGCAGTGTCAGCGGGAGCCTTCCCTACGAGCAGTACTTC. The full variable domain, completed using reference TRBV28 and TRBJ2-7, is DVKVTQSSRYLVKRTGEKVFLECVQDMDHENMFWYRQDPGLGLRLIYFSYDVKMKEKGDIPEGYSVSREKKERFSLILESASTNQTSMYLCASSVSGSLPYEQYFGPGTRLTVT.

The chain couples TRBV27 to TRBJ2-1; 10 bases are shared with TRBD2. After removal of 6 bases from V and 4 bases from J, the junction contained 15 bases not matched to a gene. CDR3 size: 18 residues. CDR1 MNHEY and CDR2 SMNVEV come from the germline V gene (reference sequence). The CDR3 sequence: CASRRRSLAGVVYNEQFF. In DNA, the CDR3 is TGTGCCAGCAGGCGGAGATCTCTAGCGGGAGTGGTGTACAATGAGCAGTTCTTC.

CDR3 sequence: CASSWTYQYEQYF. CDR3 nucleotide sequence: TGCGCCAGCAGCTGGACATACCAGTACGAGCAGTACTTC. This chain links TRBV5-1 with TRBJ2-7; D possibly corresponds to TRBD1 (5 bases). The CDR3 has 13 amino acids. Trimming pared 3 bases from V and 4 bases from J, leaving 11 bases between. Per the germline V gene, CDR1 is SGHRS and CDR2 is YFSETQ. The variable domain in full, with the rest retrieved from reference TRBV5-1 and TRBJ2-7, is KAGVTQTPRYLIKTRGQQVTLSCSPISGHRSVSWYQQTPGQGLQFLFEYFSETQRNKGNFPGRFSGRQFSNSRSEMNVSTLELGDSALYLCASSWTYQYEQYFGPGTRLTVT.

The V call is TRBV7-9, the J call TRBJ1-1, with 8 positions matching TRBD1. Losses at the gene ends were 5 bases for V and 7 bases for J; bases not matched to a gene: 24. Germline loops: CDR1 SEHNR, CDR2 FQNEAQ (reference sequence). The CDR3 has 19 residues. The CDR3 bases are TGTGCCAGCAGCGACTCTTACGGGACAGGCCACTCTCCCTTAGATGAAGCTTTCTTT. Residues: CASSDSYGTGHSPLDEAFF.

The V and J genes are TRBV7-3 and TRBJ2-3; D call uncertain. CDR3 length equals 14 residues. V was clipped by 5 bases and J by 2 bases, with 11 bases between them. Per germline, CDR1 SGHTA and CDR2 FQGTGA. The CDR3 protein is CASSDTRSTDTQYF. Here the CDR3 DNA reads TGTGCCAGCAGCGATACTCGATCCACAGATACGCAGTATTTT.

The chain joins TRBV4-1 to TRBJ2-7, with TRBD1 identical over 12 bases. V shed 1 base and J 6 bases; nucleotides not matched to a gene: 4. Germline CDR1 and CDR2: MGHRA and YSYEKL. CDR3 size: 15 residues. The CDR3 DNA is TGCGCCAGCAGCCAAGCCGGGACAGGGGGCGGCGAGCAGTACTTC. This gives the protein CASSQAGTGGGEQYF.

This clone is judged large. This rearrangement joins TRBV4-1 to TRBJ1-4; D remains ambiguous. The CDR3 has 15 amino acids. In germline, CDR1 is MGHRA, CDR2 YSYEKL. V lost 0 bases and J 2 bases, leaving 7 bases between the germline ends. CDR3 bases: TGCGCCAGCAGCCAAGATTCGGGGACTAATGAAAAACTGTTTTTT. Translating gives CASSQDSGTNEKLFF.

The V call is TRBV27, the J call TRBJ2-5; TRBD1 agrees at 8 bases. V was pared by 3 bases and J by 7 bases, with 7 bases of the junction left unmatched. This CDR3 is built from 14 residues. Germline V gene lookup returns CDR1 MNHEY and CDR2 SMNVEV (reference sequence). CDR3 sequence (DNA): TGTGCCAGCAGTTTGGGACAGGTCCTAGGGACCCAGTACTTC. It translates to CASSLGQVLGTQYF.

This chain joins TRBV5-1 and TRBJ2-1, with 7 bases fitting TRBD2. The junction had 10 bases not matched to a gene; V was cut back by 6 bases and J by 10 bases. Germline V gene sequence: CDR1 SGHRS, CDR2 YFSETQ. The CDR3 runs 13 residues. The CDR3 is CASNSWGGQEQFF. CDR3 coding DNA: TGCGCCAGCAACTCCTGGGGGGGTCAGGAGCAGTTCTTC.

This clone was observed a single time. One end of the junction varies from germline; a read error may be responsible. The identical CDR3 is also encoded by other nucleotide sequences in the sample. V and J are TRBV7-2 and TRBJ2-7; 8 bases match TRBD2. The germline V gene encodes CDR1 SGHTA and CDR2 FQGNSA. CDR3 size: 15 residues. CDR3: CASSGAGTRPYEQYF. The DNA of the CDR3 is TGTGCCAGCAGCGGTGCAGGGACTAGACCCTACGAGCAGTATTTC.

CDR3 protein: CASSLDRGINQPQHF. CDR3 nucleotide sequence: TGTGCCAGCTCACTCGACAGGGGGATAAATCAGCCCCAGCATTTT. The chain has TRBV18 and TRBJ1-5; 9 bases line up with TRBD1. CDR3 length equals 15 residues. Germline loops: CDR1 KGHSH, CDR2 LQKENI. V was pared by 4 bases and J by 4 bases, with 5 bases of the junction left unmatched.

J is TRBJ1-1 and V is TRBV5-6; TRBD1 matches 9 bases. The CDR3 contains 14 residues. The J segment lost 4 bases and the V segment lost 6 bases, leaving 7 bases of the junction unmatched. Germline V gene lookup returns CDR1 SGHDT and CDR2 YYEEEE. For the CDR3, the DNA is TGTGCCAGCACCGATAAACAGGGGGCCACTGAAGCTTTCTTT. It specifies CASTDKQGATEAFF.

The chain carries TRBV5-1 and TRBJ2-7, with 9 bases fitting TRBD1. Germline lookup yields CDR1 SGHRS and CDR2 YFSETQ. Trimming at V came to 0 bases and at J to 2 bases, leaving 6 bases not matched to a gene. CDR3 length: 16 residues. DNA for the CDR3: TGCGCCAGCAGCTTGGGACCTGGGACAGGGACCTACGAGCAGTACTTC. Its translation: CASSLGPGTGTYEQYF.

CDR3 region: CASSWQGYSYEQYF. In DNA, the CDR3 is TGTGCCAGCAGTTGGCAGGGGTACTCCTACGAGCAGTACTTC. The chain recombines TRBV6-5 with TRBJ2-7, with D possibly TRBD1 on 6 matching bases. Germline CDR1 reads MNHEY; CDR2 reads SVGAGI. The CDR3 is made up of 14 amino acids. Trimming pared 4 bases from V and 0 bases from J, leaving 10 bases between.